Detailed here is one T cell receptor (beta chain). Time point noted: before trial treatment. The data were obtained in a study of low-dose radiotherapy and immunotherapy resistance in tumors. Over roughly 19 PCR cycles, TCRs were amplified from a constant-region primer and V-primer adapter. TCRdb re-derived calls from the reads in MiXCR, one entry per CDR3 protein. The table lists tens of thousands of distinct CDR3 sequences, over 9.5% of them singletons, with 5.5% to 7.5% in the top ten. CDR3 length equals 13 residues. Germline V CDR1 and CDR2: SNHLY, FYNNEI. V dropped 6 bases and J dropped 6; count of bases not matched to a gene: 8.

This clonotype originated in a female donor with ovarian cancer. This specimen consisted of PBMCs, obtained before treatment. The chain couples TRBV2 to TRBJ2-7, with 7 bases matching TRBD1. The CDR3 DNA reads TGTGCCAGCAGCCTACAGGGGACCCCCGAGCAGTACTTC. It translates to CASSLQGTPEQYF.